The clone carrying this T cell receptor beta chain was recorded many times. The target antigen is unknown. Researchers built TCR beta libraries using quantitative 5'-RACE with molecular barcodes. TCRdb re-derived calls from the 5' RACE reads in MiXCR, one entry per CDR3 protein. The sample carries fewer than 350,000 distinct CDR3 sequences, around 10% recorded once. This sample is part of a study of CD8 T cells in ankylosing spondylitis. Overall study findings and caveats: Earlier studies detected some motif variants in reactive arthritis synovial fluid and blood.

CDR1 and CDR2 (germline): SGHTA, FQGNSA. Trimming removed 5 bases from V and 5 bases from J, with 18 bases in between. CDR3 length: 15 amino acids. The clonotype was recovered from a female donor with ankylosing spondylitis or in good health (not recorded which). This chain joins TRBV7-2 and TRBJ1-1; D uncertain. Input material: blood, either unsorted or a sorted T cell fraction (not recorded which). CDR3 coding DNA: TGTGCCAGCAGCCCCAAAGTGGGTTTTCGGACTGAAGCTTTCTTT. Protein product: CASSPKVGFRTEAFF.